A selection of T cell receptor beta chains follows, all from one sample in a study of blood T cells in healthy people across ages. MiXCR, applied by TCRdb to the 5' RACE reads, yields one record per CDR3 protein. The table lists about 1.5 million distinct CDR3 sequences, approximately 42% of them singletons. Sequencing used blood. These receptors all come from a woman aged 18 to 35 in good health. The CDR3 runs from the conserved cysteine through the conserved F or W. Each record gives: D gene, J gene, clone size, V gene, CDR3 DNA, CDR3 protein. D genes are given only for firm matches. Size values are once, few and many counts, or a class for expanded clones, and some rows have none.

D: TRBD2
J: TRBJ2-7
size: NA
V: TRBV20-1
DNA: TGCAGTGCTAGAGACGGACTAGCGGGAACCTACGAGCAGTACTTC
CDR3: CSARDGLAGTYEQYF

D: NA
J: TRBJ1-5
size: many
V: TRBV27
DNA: TGTGCCAGCAGTCTAAGTCGTAGCAATCAGCCCCAGCATTTT
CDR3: CASSLSRSNQPQHF

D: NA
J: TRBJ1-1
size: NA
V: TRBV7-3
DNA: TGTGCCAGCAGCTTAGGACCGATCTTGGGAAACACTGAAGCTTTCTTT
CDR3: CASSLGPILGNTEAFF

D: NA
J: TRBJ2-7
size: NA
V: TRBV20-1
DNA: TGCAGTGCTACAGACTATACCTACGAGCAGTACTTC
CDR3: CSATDYTYEQYF

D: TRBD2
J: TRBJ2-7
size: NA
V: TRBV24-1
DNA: TGTGCCACCAGTGATTTGTCTGGGACTAGCGGGAGGCAAGTCGCCGGTCGAAACCTCTACGAGCAGTACTTC
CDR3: CATSDLSGTSGRQVAGRNLYEQYF

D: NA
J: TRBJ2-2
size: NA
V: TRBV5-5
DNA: TGTGCCAGCAGCTTGGCTTTGTTAATTGAGGACACCGGGGAGCTGTTTTTT
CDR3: CASSLALLIEDTGELFF

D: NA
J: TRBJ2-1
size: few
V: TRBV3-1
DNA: TGTGCCAGCAGCCAGCACCTCGTCGAAGTGAAGCAGTTCTTC
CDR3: CASSQHLVEVKQFF

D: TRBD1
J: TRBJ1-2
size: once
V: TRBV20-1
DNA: TGCAGCCCAGGGGGCCCTAGATACACCTTC
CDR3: CSPGGPRYTF

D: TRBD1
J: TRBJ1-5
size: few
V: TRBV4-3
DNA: TGCGCCAGCAGCCGCAAGCAGGGGGATCAGCCCCAGCATTTT
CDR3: CASSRKQGDQPQHF

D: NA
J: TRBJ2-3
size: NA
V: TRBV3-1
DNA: TGTGCCAGCAGTCAAGATAGGGGCCTCTCAGGTGATACGCAGTATTTT
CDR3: CASSQDRGLSGDTQYF

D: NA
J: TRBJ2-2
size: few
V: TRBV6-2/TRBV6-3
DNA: TGTGCCAGCAGTCCACGGTCCCCCGGTGTGGCCGGGGAGCTGTTTTTT
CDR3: CASSPRSPGVAGELFF

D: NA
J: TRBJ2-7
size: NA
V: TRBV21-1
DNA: TGTGCCAGCAGCAATCGGACAGGGGAGCTAGAGCAGTACTTC
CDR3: CASSNRTGELEQYF

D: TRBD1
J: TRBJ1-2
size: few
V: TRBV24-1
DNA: TGTGCCACCAGTCAAGTAGTGGGACAGGGCCTTAACTATGGCTACACCTTC
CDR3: CATSQVVGQGLNYGYTF

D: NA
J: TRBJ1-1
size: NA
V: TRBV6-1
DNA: TGTGCCAGCAGTGCCAGTCATCCTGGTGTAGCTTTCTTT
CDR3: CASSASHPGVAFF

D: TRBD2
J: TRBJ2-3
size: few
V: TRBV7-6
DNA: TGTGCCAGCAGCGAGGGGGGCCCAATTGCGGGAGGCCTCACAGATACGCAGTATTTT
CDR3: CASSEGGPIAGGLTDTQYF

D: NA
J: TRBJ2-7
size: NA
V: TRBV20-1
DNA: TGCAGTGCTATCAAGCCGGGCGCTTTGGAGGGCGAGCAGTACTTC
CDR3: CSAIKPGALEGEQYF

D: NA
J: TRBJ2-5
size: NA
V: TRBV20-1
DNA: TGCAGTGCCCCTAGGGGGGGAAACGCCCAGTACTTC
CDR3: CSAPRGGNAQYF

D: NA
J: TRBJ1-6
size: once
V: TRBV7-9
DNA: TGTGCCAGCAGCGCGACAGGTTCTGGTTCACCCCTCCACTTT
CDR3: CASSATGSGSPLHF

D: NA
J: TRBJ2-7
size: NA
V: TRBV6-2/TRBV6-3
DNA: TGTGCCAGCAATTACGCCTCCTACGAGCAGTACTTC
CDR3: CASNYASYEQYF

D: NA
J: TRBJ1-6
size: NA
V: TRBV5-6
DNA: TGTGCCAGCAGCTTGGCTCTCGCCAGCTCCCATAATTCACCCCTCCACTTT
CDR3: CASSLALASSHNSPLHF

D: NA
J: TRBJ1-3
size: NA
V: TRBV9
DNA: TGTGCCAGCAGCGTAGGTCTCGCCTACTCTGGAAACACCATATATTTT
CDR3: CASSVGLAYSGNTIYF

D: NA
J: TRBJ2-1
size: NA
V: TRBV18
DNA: TGTGCCAGTAAGGCTAGTACAATGGCAAATGAGCAGTTCTTC
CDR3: CASKASTMANEQFF

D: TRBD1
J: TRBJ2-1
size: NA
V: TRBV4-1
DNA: TGCGCCAGCAGCCAAGATCGGACAGGACCCTCTTTTGAGCAGTTCTTC
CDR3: CASSQDRTGPSFEQFF

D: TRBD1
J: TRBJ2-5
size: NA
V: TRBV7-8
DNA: TGTGCCAGCAGACTCACTACGACAGGGGGCCAAGAGACCCAGTACTTC
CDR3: CASRLTTTGGQETQYF

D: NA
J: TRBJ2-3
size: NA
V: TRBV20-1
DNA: TGCAGTGCTAGAGATCGGCGGGCCTCAGTAGATACGCAGTATTTT
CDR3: CSARDRRASVDTQYF

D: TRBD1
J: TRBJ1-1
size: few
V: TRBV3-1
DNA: TGTGCCAGCAGCCCACAGGGGTCCCCGAACACTGAAGCTTTCTTT
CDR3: CASSPQGSPNTEAFF

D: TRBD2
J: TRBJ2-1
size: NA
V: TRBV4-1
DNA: TGCGCCAGCAGCCATACATCCGGGACTAGCGGATACAATGAGCAGTTCTTC
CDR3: CASSHTSGTSGYNEQFF

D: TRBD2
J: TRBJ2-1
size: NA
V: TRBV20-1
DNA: TGCAGTGCTAGAGATGGGACTAGCGGGGGACCGGAGCAGTTCTTC
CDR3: CSARDGTSGGPEQFF

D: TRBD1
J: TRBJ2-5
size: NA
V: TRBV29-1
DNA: TGCAGCGTTCGCTTGGGGACAGGACGGGAGACCCAGTACTTC
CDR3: CSVRLGTGRETQYF

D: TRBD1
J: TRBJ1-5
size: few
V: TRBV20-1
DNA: TGCAGTGCTTACGGACAGGGGACTCAGCCCCAGCATTTT
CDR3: CSAYGQGTQPQHF

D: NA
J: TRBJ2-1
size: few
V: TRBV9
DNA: TGTGCCAGCAGCGTAGTAAATACTAGCTCCTACAATGAGCAGTTCTTC
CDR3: CASSVVNTSSYNEQFF

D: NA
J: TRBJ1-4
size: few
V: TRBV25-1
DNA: TGTGCCAGCAGCCCAATGGGGGGGGCTCGGTCCGAAAAACTGTTTTTT
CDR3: CASSPMGGARSEKLFF

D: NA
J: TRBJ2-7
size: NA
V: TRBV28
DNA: TGTGCCAGCAGCACCCCTAGCAGGGCTTACTACGAGCAGTACTTC
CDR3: CASSTPSRAYYEQYF

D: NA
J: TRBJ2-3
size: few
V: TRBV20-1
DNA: TGCAGTGCTCGACAGACCGGGGGGCCCACAGATACGCAGTATTTT
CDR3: CSARQTGGPTDTQYF

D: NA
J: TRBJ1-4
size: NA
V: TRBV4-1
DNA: TGCGCCAGCAGCCAAGTGGAAGGGGAGGAAAAACTGTTTTTT
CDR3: CASSQVEGEEKLFF

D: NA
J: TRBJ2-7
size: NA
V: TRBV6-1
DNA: TGTGCCAGCAGTGAAGGGGAACTAGCTTCCTACAATGAGCAGTACTTC
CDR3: CASSEGELASYNEQYF

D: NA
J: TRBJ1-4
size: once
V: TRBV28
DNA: TGTGCCAGCTCCTTCGAGGGGCCCCCGGCCACTAATGAAAAACTGTTTTTT
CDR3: CASSFEGPPATNEKLFF

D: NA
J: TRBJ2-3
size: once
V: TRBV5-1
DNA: TGCGCCAGCAGCTTGGTAGGTGACCCCGGTGTCACAGATACGCAGTATTTT
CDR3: CASSLVGDPGVTDTQYF

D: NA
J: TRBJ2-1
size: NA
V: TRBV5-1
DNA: TGCGCCAGCAGCTTGAGGCAGGGCTGGAATGAGCAGTTCTTC
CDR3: CASSLRQGWNEQFF

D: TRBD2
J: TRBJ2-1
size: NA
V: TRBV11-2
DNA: TGTGCCAGCAGCTCCTCTAGCGGGAGGAGGATTGAGCAGTTCTTC
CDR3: CASSSSSGRRIEQFF

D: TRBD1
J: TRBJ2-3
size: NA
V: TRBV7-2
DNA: TGTGCCAGCAGCCGGAATACCAGGGGGCTGAGCACAGATACGCAGTATTTT
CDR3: CASSRNTRGLSTDTQYF

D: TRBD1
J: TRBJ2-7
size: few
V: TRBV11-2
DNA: TGTGCCAGCACCTTGACAGGGTACGAGCAGTACTTC
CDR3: CASTLTGYEQYF

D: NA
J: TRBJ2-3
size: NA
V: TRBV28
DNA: TGTGCCAGCAGTTCGGTCCCAGGGGTACCAGATACGCAGTATTTT
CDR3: CASSSVPGVPDTQYF

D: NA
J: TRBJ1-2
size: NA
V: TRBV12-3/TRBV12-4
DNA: TGTGCCAGCAGTTTGAGGGGGGCTCAAGGAGGCTACACCTTC
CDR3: CASSLRGAQGGYTF

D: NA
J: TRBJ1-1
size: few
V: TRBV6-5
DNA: TGTGCCAGCAGTTACTCGGGGAAACAGAGCGAAGCTTTCTTT
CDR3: CASSYSGKQSEAFF

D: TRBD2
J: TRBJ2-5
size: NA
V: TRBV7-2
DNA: TGTGTCAGCAGCTTAGTGGGGACTAGCGGGAGCGGGGAGACCCAGTACTTC
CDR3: CVSSLVGTSGSGETQYF

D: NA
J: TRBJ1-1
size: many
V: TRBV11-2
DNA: TGTGCCAGCAGCTTTGCAGGGGTGAGGACCACTGAAGCTTTCTTT
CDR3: CASSFAGVRTTEAFF

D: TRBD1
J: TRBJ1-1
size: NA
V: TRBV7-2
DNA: TGTGCCAGCAGCTCGAACAGGGGGCAAGCTTTCTTT
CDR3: CASSSNRGQAFF